This T cell receptor beta chain is drawn from a study of blood T cell repertoires in COVID-19. Trimming removed 5 bases from V and 8 bases from J; junction bases left unmatched: 6. Germline assignment: CDR1 MNHEY and CDR2 SVGEGT. CDR3 length equals 13 residues. The assay was immunoSEQ multiplex PCR, and TCRdb's table has in-frame clones only and misses some. This repertoire shows about 120,000 clones, nearly 90% found once; its top ten account for 3.5% to 4%. This TCR was sampled from a woman in her fifties or sixties with COVID-19, enrolled during active disease. This chain links TRBV6-2 or TRBV6-3 with TRBJ1-1; 9 nucleotides line up with TRBD1. What was sequenced was peripheral blood. Here the CDR3 DNA reads TGTGCCAGCAGTGTCCGGGACAGGGCCGAAGCTTTCTTT. Translating gives CASSVRDRAEAFF.